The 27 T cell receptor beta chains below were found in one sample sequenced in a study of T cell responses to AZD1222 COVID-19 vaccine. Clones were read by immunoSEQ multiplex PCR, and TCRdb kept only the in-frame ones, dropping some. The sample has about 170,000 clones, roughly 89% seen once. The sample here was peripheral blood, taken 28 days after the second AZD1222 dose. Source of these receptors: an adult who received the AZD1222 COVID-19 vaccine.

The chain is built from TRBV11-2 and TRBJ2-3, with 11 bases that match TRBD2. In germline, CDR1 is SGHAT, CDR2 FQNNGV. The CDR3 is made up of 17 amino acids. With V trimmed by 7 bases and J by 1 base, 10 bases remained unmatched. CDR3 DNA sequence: TGTGCCAGCACCTTTAGCGGGGGGGCTTCGGGCACAGATACGCAGTATTTT. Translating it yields CASTFSGGASGTDTQYF.

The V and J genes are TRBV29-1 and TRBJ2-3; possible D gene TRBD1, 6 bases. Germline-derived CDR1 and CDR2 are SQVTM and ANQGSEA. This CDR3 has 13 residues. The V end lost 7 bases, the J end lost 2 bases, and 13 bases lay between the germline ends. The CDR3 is CSARTVNTDTQYF. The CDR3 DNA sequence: TGCAGCGCCCGGACAGTAAACACAGATACGCAGTATTTT.

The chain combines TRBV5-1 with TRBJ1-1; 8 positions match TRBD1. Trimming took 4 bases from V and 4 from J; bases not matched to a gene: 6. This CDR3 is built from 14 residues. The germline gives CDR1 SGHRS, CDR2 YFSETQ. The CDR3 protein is CASSLETGVTEAFF. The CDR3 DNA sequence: TGCGCCAGCAGCCTAGAGACAGGGGTCACTGAAGCTTTCTTT.

The CDR3 DNA follows: TGTGCCAGCAGTCCCGGGACAGGGTCCTGGAAAAACATTCAGTACTTC. Translating it yields CASSPGTGSWKNIQYF. This chain joins TRBV6-2 or TRBV6-3 and TRBJ2-4, with 9 bases lining up with TRBD1. The CDR3 consists of 16 residues. With V trimmed by 5 bases and J by 4 bases, 9 bases remained unmatched. Germline V lookup: CDR1 MNHEY, CDR2 SVGEGT.

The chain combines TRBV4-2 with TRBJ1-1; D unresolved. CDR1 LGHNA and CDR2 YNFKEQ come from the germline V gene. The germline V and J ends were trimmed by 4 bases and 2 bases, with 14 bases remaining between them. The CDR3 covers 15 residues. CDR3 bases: TGTGCCAGCAGCCCAAGCCATGGAGCTAACACTGAAGCTTTCTTT. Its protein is CASSPSHGANTEAFF.

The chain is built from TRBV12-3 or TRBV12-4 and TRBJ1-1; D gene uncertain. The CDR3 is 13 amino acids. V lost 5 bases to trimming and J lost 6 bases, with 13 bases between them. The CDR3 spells CASSHGSFAEAFF. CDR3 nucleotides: TGTGCCAGCAGTCACGGGAGTTTCGCTGAAGCTTTCTTT.

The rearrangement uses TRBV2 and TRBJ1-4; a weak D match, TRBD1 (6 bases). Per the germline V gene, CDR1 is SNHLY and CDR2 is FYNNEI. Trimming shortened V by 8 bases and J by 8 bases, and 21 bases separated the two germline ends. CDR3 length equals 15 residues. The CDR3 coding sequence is TGTGCCAGCTCCGGCCGGGGGCAGGGGAGGGAAAAACTGTTTTTT. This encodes CASSGRGQGREKLFF.

CDR3 sequence reads: CASSLGQTATNEKLFF. The CDR3 DNA follows: TGCGCCAGCAGCTTGGGACAGACAGCAACTAATGAAAAACTGTTTTTT. The chain uses TRBV5-1 and TRBJ1-4; weak D call: TRBD1 (5 bases). The V end was cut by 0 bases, the J end by 0 bases, with 9 bases between. The CDR3 loop spans 16 amino acids. CDR1 and CDR2 (germline): SGHRS, YFSETQ.

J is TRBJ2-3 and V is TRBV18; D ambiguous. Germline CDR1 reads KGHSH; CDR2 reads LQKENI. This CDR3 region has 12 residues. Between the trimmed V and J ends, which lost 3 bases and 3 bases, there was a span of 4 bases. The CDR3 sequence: CASSPQTDTQYF. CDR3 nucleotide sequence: TGTGCCAGCTCACCTCAGACAGATACGCAGTATTTT.

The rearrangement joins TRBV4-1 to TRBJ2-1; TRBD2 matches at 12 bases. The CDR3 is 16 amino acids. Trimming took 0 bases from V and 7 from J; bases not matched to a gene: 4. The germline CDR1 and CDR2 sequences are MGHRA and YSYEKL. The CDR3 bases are TGCGCCAGCAGCCAAGATTCTAGCGGGGGGGCGAATGAGCAGTTCTTC. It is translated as CASSQDSSGGANEQFF.

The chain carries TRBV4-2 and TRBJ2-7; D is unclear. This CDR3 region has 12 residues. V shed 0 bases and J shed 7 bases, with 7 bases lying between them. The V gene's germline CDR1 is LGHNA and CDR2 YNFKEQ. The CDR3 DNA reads TGTGCCAGCAGCCAAGATTCCGGTGAGCAGTACTTC. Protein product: CASSQDSGEQYF.

The CDR3: CASRGQTNYGYTF. CDR3 nucleotides: TGTGCCAGCAGGGGACAGACTAACTATGGCTACACCTTC. V usage is TRBV6-5 and J usage is TRBJ1-2; TRBD1 agrees at 7 bases. There are 13 residues in the CDR3. Germline assignment: CDR1 MNHEY and CDR2 SVGAGI. The V segment lost 6 bases and the J segment 0 bases; nucleotides outside the gene matches: 1.

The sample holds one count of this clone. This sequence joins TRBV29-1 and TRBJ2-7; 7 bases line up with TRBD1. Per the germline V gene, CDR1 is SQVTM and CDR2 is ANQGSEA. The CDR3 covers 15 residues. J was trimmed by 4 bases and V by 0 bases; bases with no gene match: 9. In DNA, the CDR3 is TGCAGCGTTGAAGATCGGGACAGTGGTAGTTACGAGCAGTACTTC. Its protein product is CSVEDRDSGSYEQYF.

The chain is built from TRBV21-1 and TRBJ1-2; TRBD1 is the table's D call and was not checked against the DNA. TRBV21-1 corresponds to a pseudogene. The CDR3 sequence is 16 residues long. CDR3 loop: CASSKEFPGGDYGYTF. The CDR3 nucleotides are TGTGCCAGCAGCAAAGAGTTTCCAGGGGGCGACTATGGCTACACCTTC.

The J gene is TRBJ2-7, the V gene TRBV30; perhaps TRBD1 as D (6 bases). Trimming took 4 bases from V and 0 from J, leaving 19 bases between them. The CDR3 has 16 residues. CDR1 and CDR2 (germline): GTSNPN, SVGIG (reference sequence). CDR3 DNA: TGTGCCTGGACCCAGGGGTGGGACATCAGCTCCTACGAGCAGTACTTC. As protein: CAWTQGWDISSYEQYF.

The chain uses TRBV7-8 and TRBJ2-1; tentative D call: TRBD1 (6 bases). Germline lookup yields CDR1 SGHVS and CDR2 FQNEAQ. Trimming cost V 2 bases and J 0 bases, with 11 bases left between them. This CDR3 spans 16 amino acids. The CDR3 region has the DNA TGTGCCAGCAGCTTACCGACAGGCCACTCCTACAATGAGCAGTTCTTC. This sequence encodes CASSLPTGHSYNEQFF.

As DNA, the CDR3 is TGCGCCAGCAGCCAAGGGGGGACAGGGGGCTACTTAGGCGGGGAGCTGTTTTTT. Amino acids: CASSQGGTGGYLGGELFF. The chain links TRBV4-1 to TRBJ2-2, with 12 nucleotides matching TRBD1. V lost 1 base and J lost 7; bases outside the gene matches: 10. CDR3 length equals 18 residues. CDR1 and CDR2 (germline): MGHRA, YSYEKL.

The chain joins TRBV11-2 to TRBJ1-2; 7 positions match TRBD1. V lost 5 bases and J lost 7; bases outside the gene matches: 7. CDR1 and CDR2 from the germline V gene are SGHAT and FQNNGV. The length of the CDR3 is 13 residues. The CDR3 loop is CASSPGTVSGYTF. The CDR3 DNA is TGTGCCAGCAGCCCCGGGACAGTCTCTGGCTACACCTTC. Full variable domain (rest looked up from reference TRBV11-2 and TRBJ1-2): EAGVAQSPRYKIIEKRQSVAFWCNPISGHATLYWYQQILGQGPKLLIQFQNNGVVDDSQLPKDRFSAERLKGVDSTLKIQPAKLEDSAVYLCASSPGTVSGYTFGSGTRLTVV.

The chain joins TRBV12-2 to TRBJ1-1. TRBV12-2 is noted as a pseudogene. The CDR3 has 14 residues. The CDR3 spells CASRLATGDTEAFF. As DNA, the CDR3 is TGTGCAAGTCGCTTAGCGACCGGGGACACTGAAGCTTTCTTT.

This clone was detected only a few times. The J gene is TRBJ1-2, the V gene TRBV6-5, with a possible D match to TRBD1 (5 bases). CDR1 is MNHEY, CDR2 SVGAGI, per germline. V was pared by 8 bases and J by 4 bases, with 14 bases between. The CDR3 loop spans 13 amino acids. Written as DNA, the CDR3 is TGTGCCAGCGGCTTCAGGGAAGGCTATGGCTACACCTTC. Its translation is CASGFREGYGYTF.

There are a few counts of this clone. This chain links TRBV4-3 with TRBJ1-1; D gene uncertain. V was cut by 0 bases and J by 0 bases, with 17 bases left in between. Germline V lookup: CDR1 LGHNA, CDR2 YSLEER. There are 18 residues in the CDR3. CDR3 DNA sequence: TGCGCCAGCAGCCAAGAGCCTTTGAGGAGGTGGATGAACACTGAAGCTTTCTTT. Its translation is CASSQEPLRRWMNTEAFF.

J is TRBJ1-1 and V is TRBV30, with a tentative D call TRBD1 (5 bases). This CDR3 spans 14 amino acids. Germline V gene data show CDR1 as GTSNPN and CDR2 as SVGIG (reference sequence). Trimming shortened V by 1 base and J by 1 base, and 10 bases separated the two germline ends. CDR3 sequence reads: CAWSGKGPNTEAFF. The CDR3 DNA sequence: TGTGCCTGGAGTGGTAAGGGACCGAACACTGAAGCTTTCTTT.

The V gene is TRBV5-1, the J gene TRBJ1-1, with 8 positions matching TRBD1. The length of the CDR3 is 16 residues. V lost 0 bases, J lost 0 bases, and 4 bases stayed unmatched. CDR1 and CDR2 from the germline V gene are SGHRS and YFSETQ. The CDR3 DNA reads TGCGCCAGCAGCTTGGAGGCAGGGGGCTTGAACACTGAAGCTTTCTTT. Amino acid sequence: CASSLEAGGLNTEAFF.

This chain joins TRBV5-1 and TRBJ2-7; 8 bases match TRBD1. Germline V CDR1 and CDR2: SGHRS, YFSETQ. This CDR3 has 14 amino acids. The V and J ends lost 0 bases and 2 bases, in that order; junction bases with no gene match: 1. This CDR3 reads CASSLDRGAYEQYF. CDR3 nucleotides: TGCGCCAGCAGCTTGGACAGGGGGGCCTACGAGCAGTACTTC.

This chain's CDR3 is CASSQTVNTEAFF. For the CDR3, the DNA is TGCGCCAGCAGCCAGACAGTGAACACTGAAGCTTTCTTT. The chain links TRBV10-1 to TRBJ1-1, with a weak D call TRBD1 (5 bases). In germline, CDR1 is WNHNN, CDR2 SYGVQD (reference sequence). The ends were cut back, 6 bases at V and 0 bases at J, with 8 bases in the middle. CDR3 length: 13 amino acids.

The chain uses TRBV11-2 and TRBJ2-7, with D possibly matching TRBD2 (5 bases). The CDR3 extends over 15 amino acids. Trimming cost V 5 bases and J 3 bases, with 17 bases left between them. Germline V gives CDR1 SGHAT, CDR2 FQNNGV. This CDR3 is CASSTQTGNHYEQYF. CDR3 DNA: TGTGCCAGCAGCACACAAACCGGGAACCACTACGAGCAGTACTTC.

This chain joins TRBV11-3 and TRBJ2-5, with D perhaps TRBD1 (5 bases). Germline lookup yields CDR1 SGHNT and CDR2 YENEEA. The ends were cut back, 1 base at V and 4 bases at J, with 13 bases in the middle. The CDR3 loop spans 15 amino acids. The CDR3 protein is CASSLGAGIPETQYF. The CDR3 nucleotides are TGTGCCAGCAGCTTAGGGGCAGGGATCCCAGAGACCCAGTACTTC.